This TCR beta chain was sequenced for a study of cytomegalovirus exposure and HLA in healthy donors. The study, taken as a whole, reports: Immune exposure information comprised only CMV serostatus. The study reported that TCR beta sequences accurately predicted HLA-A and HLA-B alleles in most subjects. V- and J-gene trimming of TCR beta was linked (in a later analysis) to a missense DCLRE1C variant.

With respect to this clone: Its antigen is undetermined.

CDR1 is MNHEY, CDR2 SVGAGI, per germline. Trimming cost V 4 bases and J 6 bases, with 15 bases left between them. This CDR3 is built from 14 residues. The PCR employed 60 Vbeta primers together with 13 Jbeta primers. Sequencing used immunoSEQ multiplex PCR; TCRdb keeps in-frame clones, though not all of them. This table holds 60,000 to 70,000 clones, 79% found once. The V and J genes are TRBV6-5 and TRBJ1-2, with D possibly TRBD1 on 5 matching bases. The receptor comes from a woman aged 25 to 45 in good health and CMV-seronegative. Sequencing was carried out using PBMCs. The CDR3 sequence: CASSFGGREDGYTF. The CDR3 DNA follows: TGTGCCAGCAGTTTCGGGGGAAGAGAGGATGGCTACACCTTC.